The clone carrying this T cell receptor beta chain was seen ten or more times. Its antigen is not known. This record belongs to a study of T-cell reconstitution after alpha-beta-depleted transplantation in children. General study points: Elevated TCRbeta diversity at day 60 was traced, in some patients, to surviving recipient T cells and thymic progenitors. Several hundred expanded graft clones reportedly were the source of alpha-beta T cells about two months after transplant.

As it was prepared, the TCRbeta library received unique molecular identifiers. TCRdb analysed the PCR reads with MiXCR anew, one entry per CDR3 protein. The sample yields some 300,000 distinct CDR3 sequences, over 9% seen once. CDR1 and CDR2 from the germline V gene are MNHNS and SASEGT. The CDR3 has 16 residues. The V and J ends lost 7 bases and 5 bases, in that order; junction bases with no gene match: 13. The starting material was PBMCs, obtained before TCRalphabeta/CD19-depleted stem cell transplant. The receptor's source is a boy in the first two years of life with acute myeloid leukemia, due to receive a stem cell transplant. J is TRBJ2-5 and V is TRBV6-1, with 10 bases fitting TRBD2. CDR3 loop: CASKVLAGAPGETQYF. As DNA, the CDR3 is TGTGCCAGCAAAGTTCTAGCGGGGGCCCCCGGGGAGACCCAGTACTTC.